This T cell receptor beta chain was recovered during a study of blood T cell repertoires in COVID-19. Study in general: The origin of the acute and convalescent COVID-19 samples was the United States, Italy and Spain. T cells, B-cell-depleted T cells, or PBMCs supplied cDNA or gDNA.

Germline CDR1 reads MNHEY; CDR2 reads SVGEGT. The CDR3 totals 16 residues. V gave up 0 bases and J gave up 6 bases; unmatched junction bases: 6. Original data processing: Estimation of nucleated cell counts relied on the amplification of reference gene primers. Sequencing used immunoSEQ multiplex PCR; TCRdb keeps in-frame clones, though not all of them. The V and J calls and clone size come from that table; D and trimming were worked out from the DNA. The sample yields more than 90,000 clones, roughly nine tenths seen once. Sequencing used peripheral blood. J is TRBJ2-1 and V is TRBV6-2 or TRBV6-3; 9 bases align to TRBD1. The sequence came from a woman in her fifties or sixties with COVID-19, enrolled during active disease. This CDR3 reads CASSYSRQGGRNEQFF. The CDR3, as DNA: TGTGCCAGCAGTTACTCGAGACAGGGGGGCCGCAATGAGCAGTTCTTC.